This T cell receptor beta chain originates from a study of control samples from healthy donors and cancer patients. This clone was seen only once. Trimming took 5 bases from V and 6 from J, leaving 21 bases between them. Germline CDR1 is SGHTA and CDR2 is FQGTGA. The CDR3 runs to 16 residues. The data were produced by immunoSEQ multiplex PCR, yet TCRdb's version contains in-frame clones alone and is incomplete. The repertoire includes about 120,000 clones, roughly 89% of them detected once, and over 10% sits in the top ten. Material: blood. The clonotype comes from a young man in good health. The chain recombines TRBV7-3 with TRBJ2-3; perhaps TRBD2 as D (6 bases). CDR3 amino acids: CASSPPSAQPWDTQYF. The CDR3 DNA follows: TGTGCCAGCAGCCCCCCTAGCGCCCAGCCGTGGGATACGCAGTATTTT. Full variable domain (outside the CDR3, taken from reference TRBV7-3 and TRBJ2-3): GAGVSQTPSNKVTEKGKYVELRCDPISGHTALYWYRQSLGQGPEFLIYFQGTGAADDSGLPNDRFFAVRPEGSVSTLKIQRTERGDSAVYLCASSPPSAQPWDTQYFGPGTRLTVL.